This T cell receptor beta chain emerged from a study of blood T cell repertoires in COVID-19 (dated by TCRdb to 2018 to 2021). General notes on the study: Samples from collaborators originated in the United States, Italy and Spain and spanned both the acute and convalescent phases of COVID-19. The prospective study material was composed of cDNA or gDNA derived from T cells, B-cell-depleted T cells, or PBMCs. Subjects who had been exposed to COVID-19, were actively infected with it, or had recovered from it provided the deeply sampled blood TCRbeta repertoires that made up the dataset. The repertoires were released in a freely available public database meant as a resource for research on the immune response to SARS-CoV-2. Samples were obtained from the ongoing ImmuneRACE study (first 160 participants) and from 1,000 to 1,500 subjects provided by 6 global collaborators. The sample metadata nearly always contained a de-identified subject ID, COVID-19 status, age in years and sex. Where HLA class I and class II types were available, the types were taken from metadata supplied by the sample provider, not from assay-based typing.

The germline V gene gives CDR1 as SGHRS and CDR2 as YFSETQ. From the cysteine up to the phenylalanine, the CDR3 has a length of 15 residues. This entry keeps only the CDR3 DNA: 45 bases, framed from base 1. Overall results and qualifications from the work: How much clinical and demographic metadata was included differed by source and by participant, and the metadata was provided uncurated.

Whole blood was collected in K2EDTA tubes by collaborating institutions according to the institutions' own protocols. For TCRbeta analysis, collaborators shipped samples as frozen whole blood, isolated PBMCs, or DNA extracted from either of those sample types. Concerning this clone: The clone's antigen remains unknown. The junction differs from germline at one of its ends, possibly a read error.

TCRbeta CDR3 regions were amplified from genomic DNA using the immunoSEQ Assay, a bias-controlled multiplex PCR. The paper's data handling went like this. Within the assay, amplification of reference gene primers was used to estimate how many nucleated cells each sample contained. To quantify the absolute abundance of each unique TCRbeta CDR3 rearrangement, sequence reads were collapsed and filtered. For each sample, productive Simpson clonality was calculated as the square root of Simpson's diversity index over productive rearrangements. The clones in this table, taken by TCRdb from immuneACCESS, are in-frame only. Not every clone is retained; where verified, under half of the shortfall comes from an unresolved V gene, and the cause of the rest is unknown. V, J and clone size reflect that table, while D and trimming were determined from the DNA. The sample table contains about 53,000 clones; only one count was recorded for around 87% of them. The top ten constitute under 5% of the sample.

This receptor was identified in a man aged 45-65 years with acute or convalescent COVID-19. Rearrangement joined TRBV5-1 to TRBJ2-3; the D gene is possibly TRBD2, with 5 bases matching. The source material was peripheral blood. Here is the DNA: TGCGCCAGCAGGTTGGTAGAGGGAGTTGAAGATACGCAGTATTTT. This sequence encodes CASRLVEGVEDTQYF.